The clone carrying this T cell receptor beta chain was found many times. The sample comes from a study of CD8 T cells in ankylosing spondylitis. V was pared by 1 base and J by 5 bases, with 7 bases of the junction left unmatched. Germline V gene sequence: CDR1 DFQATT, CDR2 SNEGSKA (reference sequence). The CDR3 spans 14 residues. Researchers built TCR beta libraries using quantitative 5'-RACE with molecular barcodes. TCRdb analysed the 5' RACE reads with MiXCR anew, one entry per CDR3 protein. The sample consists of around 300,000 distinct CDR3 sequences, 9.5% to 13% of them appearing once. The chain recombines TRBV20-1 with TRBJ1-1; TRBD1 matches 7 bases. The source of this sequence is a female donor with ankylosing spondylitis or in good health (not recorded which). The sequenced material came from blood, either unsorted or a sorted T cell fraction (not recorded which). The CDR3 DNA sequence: TGCAGTGCTAGAGCGAATCCGGGACAGACTGAAGCTTTCTTT. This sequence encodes CSARANPGQTEAFF.